This T cell receptor (beta chain) is drawn from a study of blood T cell repertoires in COVID-19. Overall study context: Donors in the United States, Italy and Spain gave samples during acute or convalescent COVID-19. The cDNA or gDNA used as material had been derived from T cells, B-cell-depleted T cells, or PBMCs.

In the authors' methods: Amplifying reference gene primers gave estimates of nucleated cell counts. Clones were read by immunoSEQ multiplex PCR, and TCRdb kept only the in-frame ones, dropping some. The V and J calls and clone size were taken over from that table, and D and trimming were inferred from the DNA. The repertoire holds roughly 110,000 clones, 81% seen once, with 8.5% to 12% in the top ten. Trimming cost V 3 bases and J 7 bases; bases outside gene matches: 13. Per germline, CDR1 LNHDA and CDR2 SQIVND (reference sequence). This CDR3 comprises 16 residues. Sequenced: peripheral blood. This receptor was identified in a human donor in a cohort sampled during active COVID-19. The chain recombines TRBV19 with TRBJ2-3; TRBD2 matches 7 bases. The CDR3 loop reads CASSMGPSGVTYTQYF. DNA for the CDR3: TGTGCCAGTAGTATGGGGCCCAGCGGGGTTACATATACGCAGTATTTT.